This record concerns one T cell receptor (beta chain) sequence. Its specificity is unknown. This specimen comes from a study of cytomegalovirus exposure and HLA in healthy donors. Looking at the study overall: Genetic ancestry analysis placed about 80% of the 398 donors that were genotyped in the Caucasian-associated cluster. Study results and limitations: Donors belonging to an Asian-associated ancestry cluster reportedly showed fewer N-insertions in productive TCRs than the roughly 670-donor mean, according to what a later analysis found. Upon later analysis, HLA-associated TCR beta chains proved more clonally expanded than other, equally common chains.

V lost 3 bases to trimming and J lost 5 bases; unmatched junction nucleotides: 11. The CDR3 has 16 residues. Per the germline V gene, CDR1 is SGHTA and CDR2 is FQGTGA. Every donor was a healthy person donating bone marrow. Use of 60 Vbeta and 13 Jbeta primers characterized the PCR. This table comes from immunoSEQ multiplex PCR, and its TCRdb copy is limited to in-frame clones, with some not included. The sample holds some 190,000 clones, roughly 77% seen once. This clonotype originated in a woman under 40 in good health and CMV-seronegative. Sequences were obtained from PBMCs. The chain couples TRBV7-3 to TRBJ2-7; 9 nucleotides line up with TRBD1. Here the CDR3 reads CASSFRLTGGSDEQYF. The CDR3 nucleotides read TGTGCCAGCAGCTTCCGACTAACAGGGGGCAGCGACGAGCAGTACTTC.